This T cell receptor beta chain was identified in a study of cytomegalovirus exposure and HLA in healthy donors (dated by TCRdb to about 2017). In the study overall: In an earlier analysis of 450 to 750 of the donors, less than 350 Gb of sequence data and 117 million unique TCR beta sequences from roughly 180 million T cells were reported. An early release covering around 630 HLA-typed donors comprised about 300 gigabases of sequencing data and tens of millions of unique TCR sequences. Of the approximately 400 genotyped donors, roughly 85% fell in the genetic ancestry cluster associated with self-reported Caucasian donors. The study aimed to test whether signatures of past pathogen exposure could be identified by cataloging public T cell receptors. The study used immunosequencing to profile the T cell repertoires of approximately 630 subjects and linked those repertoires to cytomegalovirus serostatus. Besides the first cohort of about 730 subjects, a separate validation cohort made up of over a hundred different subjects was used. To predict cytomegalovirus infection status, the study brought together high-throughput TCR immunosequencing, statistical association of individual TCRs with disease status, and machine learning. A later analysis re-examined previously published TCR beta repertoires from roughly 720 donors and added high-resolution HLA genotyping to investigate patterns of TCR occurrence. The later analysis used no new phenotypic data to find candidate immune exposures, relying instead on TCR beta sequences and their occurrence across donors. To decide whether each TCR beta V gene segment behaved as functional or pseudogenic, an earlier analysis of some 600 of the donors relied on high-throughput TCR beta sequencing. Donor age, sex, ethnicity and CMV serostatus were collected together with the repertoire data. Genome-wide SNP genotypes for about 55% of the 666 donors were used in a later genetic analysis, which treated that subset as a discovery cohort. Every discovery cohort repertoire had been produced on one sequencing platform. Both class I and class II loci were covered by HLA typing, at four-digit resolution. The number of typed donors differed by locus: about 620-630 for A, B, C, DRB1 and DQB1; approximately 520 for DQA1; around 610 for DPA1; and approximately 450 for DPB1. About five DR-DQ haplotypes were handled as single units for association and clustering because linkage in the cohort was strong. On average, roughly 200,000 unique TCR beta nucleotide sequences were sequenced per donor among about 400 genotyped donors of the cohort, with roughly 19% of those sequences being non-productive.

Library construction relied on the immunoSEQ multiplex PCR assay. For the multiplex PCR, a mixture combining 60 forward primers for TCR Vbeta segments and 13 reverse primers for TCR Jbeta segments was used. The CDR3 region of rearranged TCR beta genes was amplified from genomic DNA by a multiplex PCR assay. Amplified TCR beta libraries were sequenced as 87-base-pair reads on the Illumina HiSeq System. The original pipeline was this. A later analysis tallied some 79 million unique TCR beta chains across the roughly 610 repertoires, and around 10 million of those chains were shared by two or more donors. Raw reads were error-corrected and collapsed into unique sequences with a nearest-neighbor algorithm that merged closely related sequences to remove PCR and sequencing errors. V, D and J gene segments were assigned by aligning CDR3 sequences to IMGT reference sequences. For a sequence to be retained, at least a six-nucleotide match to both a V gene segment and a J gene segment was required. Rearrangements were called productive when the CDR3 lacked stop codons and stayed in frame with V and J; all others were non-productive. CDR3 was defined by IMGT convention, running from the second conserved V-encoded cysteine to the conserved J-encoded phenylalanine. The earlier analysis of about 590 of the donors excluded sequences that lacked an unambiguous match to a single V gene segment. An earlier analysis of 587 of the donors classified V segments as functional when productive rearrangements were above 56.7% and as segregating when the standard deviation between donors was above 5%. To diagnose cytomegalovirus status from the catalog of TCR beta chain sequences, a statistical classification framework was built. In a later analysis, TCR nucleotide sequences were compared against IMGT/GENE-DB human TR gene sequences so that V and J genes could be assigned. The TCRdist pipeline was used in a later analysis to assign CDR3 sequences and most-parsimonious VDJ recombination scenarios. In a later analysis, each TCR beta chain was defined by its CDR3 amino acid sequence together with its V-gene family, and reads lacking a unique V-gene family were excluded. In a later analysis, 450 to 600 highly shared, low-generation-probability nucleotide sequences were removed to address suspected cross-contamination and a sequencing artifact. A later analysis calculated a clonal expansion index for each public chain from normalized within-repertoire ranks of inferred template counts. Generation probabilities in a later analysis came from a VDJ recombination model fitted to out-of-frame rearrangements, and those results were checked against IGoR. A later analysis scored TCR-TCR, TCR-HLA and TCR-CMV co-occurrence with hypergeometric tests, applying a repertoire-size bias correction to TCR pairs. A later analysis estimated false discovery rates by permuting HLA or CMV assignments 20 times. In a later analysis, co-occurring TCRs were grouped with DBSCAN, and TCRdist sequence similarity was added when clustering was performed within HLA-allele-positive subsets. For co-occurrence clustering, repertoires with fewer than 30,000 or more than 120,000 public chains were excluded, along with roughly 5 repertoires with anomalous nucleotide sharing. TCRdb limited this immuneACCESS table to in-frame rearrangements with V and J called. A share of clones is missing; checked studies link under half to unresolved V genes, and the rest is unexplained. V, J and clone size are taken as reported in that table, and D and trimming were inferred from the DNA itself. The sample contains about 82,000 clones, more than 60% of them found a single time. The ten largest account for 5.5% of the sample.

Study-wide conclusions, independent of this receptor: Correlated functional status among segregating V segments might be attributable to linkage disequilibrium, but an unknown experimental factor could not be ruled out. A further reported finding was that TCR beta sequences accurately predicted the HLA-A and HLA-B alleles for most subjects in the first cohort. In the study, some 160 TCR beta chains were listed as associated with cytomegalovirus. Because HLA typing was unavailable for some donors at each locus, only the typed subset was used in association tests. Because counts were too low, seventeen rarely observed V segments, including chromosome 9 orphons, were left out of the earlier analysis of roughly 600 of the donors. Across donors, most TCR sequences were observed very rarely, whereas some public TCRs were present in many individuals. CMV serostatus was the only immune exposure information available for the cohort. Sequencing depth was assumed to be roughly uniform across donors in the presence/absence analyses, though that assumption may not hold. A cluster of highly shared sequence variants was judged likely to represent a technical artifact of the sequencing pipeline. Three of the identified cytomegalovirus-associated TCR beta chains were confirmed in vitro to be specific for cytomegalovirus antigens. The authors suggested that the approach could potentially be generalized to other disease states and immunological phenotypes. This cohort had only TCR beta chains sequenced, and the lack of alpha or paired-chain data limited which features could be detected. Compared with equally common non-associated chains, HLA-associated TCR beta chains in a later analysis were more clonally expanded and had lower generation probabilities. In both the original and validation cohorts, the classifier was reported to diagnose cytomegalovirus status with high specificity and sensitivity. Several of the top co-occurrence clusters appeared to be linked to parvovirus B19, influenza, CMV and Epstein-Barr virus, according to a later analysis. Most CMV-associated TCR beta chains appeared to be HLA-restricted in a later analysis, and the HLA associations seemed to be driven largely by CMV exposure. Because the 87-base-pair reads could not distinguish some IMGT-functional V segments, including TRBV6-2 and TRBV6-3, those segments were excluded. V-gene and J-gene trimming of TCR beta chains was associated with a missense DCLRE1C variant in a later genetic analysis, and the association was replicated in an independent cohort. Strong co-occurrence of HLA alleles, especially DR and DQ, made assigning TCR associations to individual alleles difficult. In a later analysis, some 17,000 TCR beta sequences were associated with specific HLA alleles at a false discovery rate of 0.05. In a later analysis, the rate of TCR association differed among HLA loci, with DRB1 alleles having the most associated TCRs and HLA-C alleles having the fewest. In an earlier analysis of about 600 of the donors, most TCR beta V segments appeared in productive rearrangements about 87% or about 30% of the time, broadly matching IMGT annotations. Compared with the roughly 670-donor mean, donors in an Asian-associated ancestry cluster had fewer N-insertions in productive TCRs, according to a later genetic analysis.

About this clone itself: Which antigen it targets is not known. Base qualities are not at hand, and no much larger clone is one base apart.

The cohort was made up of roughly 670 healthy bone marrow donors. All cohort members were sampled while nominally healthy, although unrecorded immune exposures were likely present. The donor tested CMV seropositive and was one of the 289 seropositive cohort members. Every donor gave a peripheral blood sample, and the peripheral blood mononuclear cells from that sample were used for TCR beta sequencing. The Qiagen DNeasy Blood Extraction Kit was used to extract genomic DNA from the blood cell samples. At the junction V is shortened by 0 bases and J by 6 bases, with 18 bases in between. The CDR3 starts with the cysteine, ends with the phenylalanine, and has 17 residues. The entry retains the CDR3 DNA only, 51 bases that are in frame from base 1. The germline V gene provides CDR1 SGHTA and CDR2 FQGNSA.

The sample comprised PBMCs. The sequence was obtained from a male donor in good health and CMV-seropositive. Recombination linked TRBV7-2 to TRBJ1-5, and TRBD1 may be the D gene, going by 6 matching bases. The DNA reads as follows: TGTGCCAGCAGCTTAGCGATTAATGGGGGCCGGGGTCAGCCCCAGCATTTT. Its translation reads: CASSLAINGGRGQPQHF.